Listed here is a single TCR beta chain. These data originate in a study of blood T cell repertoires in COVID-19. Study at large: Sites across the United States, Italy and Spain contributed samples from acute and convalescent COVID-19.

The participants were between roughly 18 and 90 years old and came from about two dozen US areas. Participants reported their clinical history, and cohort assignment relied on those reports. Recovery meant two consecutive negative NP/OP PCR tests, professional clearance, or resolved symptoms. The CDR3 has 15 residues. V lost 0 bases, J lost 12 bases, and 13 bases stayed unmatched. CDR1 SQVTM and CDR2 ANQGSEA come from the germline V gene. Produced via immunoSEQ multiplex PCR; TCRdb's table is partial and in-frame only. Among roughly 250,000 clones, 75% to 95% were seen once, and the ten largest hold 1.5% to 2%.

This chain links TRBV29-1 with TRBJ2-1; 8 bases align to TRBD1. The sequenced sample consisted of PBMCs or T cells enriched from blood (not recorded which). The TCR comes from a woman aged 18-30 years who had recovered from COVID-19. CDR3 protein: CSVEDHAARTGRQFF. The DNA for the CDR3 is TGCAGCGTTGAAGATCACGCGGCACGGACAGGGCGGCAGTTCTTC.